The T cell receptor (beta chain) described here comes from a study of identical twins. Broader study findings: While abundant cord blood beta clonotypes carried fewer insertions, memory repertoires showed no such pattern.

Each CDR3 protein is one row after TCRdb ran MiXCR on the 5' RACE reads. In the table there are about 890,000 distinct CDR3 sequences, approximately 13% of which are singletons. This clonotype was seen a handful of times. The antigen is not known. V lost 6 bases to trimming and J lost 5 bases; unmatched junction nucleotides: 3. This CDR3 region has 12 residues. Germline CDR1 is SQVTM and CDR2 is ANQGSEA. In addition, the sample was reused for a study of yellow fever vaccine responses in identical twins.

This clonotype originated in a woman under 30 in good health. The sample comprised PBMCs. This rearrangement joins TRBV29-1 to TRBJ2-2; 7 nucleotides agree with TRBD1. The CDR3 loop reads CSVNRGTGELFF. CDR3 nucleotides: TGCAGCGTGAACAGGGGAACCGGGGAGCTGTTTTTT.